A selection of T cell receptor beta chains follows, all from one sample in a study of T cells in Graves' hyperthyroidism and ophthalmopathy. TCRdb re-derived calls from the multiplex PCR reads in MiXCR, one entry per CDR3 protein. The sample contains 480,000 or so distinct CDR3 sequences, roughly 45% of which appear only once. The sample consisted of peripheral blood or thyroid tissue (not recorded which). The receptor source for this set is an adult woman with Graves' disease, either hyperthyroidism or ophthalmopathy (not recorded which). Both conserved end residues are part of each CDR3. The D gene is left open where the match is weak. Clone size is shown for a subset of rows, as once, few, many or a class of expanded clone.

.	TRBV5-1	12	.	TRBJ2-7	CASSARTVGQYF	TGTGCCAGCAGCGCAAGGACAGTCGGGCAGTACTTC
.	TRBV5-1	19	TRBD2	TRBJ2-5	CASSLGRGLAGVTQETQYF	TGCGCCAGCAGCTTGGGACGGGGGCTAGCGGGAGTAACCCAAGAGACCCAGTACTTC
.	TRBV9	15	.	TRBJ1-2	CASSVDSSINYGYTF	TGTGCCAGCAGCGTAGATTCCTCAATTAACTATGGCTACACCTTC
.	TRBV10-3	16	.	TRBJ2-7	CAIGMWTPGSSYEQYF	TGTGCCATCGGCATGTGGACCCCGGGTAGCTCCTACGAGCAGTACTTC
many	TRBV20-1	13	TRBD1	TRBJ1-2	CSARSDRDYGYTF	TGCAGTGCTAGATCGGACAGGGACTATGGCTACACCTTC
.	TRBV10-3	11	.	TRBJ2-7	CAISDGDGGYF	TGTGCCATCAGTGACGGGGACGGAGGTTACTTC
many	TRBV7-8	12	.	TRBJ1-5	CASSLQGQPQHF	TGTGCCAGCAGCTTACAGGGTCAGCCCCAGCATTTT
many	TRBV5-1	14	TRBD1	TRBJ2-7	CASSVGQAGYEQYF	TGCGCCAGCAGCGTGGGACAGGCGGGATACGAGCAGTACTTC
.	TRBV7-6	15	.	TRBJ1-5	CASSFSAGNKETQHF	TGTGCCAGCAGCTTCAGCGCCGGGAATAAGGAGACCCAGCATTTT
many	TRBV2	17	.	TRBJ2-5	CASSEAPLEEGRETQYF	TGTGCCAGCAGTGAAGCTCCCCTGGAGGAGGGAAGGGAGACCCAGTACTTC
.	TRBV9	14	.	TRBJ1-2	CASSVDPGSYGYTF	TGTGCCAGCAGCGTAGACCCAGGGAGCTATGGCTACACCTTC
few	TRBV7-9	12	.	TRBJ2-7	CASSSNVREQYF	TGTGCCAGCAGTTCTAACGTACGTGAGCAGTACTTC
many	TRBV2	13	TRBD1	TRBJ1-6	CASRTTGDSPLHF	TGTGCCAGCAGAACCACAGGGGATTCACCCCTCCACTTT
few	TRBV10-3	14	.	TRBJ2-5	CAISVSSRGETQYF	TGTGCCATCAGTGTTTCCTCCCGGGGAGAGACCCAGTACTTC
few	TRBV7-9	15	.	TRBJ1-4	CASSLYSNPNEKLFF	TGTGCCAGCAGCTTGTACAGCAATCCTAATGAAAAACTGTTTTTT
.	TRBV5-5	14	.	TRBJ2-6	CASSGGRGANVLTF	TGTGCCAGCAGCGGAGGGAGGGGGGCCAACGTCCTGACTTTC
many	TRBV20-1	15	.	TRBJ2-7	CSARDPGRQTYEQYF	TGCAGTGCTAGAGATCCCGGGCGACAGACCTACGAGCAGTACTTC
few	TRBV2	12	.	TRBJ2-5	CASILSSRNQYF	TGTGCCAGCATATTATCGTCAAGAAACCAGTACTTC
many	TRBV7-9	14	.	TRBJ2-7	CASSSYSEAYEQYF	TGTGCCAGCTCATCTTATTCCGAGGCTTACGAGCAGTACTTC
.	TRBV20-1	14	.	TRBJ2-2	CSATEGGNTGELFF	TGCAGTGCTACCGAGGGGGGGAACACCGGGGAGCTGTTTTTT
few	TRBV15	14	TRBD1	TRBJ1-5	CATSSGQGHQPQHF	TGTGCCACCAGCAGTGGACAGGGCCATCAGCCCCAGCATTTT
.	TRBV7-3	15	TRBD1	TRBJ2-5	CASSSLDRGQETQYF	TGTGCCAGCAGCTCGCTGGACAGGGGCCAGGAGACCCAGTACTTC
once	TRBV20-1	14	.	TRBJ1-5	CSASPGWSNQPQHF	TGCAGTGCTTCCCCAGGGTGGAGCAATCAGCCCCAGCATTTT
.	TRBV29-1	13	TRBD1	TRBJ2-5	CSVGGTGQETQYF	TGCAGCGTCGGTGGGACAGGGCAAGAGACCCAGTACTTC
.	TRBV7-9	13	.	TRBJ1-1	CASSHRADTEAFF	TGTGCCAGCAGCCACCGGGCGGACACTGAAGCTTTCTTT